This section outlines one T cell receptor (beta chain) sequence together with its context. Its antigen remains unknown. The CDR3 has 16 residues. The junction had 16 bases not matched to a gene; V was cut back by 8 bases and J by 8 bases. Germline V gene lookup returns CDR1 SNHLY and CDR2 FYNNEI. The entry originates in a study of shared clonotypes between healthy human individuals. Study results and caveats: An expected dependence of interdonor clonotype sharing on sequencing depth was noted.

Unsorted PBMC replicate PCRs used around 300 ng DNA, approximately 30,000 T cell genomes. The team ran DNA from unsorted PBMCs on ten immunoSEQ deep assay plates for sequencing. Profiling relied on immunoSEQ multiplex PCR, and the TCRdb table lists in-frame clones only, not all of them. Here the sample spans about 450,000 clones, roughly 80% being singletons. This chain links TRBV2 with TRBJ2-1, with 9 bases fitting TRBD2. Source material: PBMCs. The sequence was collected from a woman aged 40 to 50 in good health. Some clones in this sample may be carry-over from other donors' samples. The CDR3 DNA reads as TGTGCCAGCCTCGGGTTAGGCGGGAGGGCCGAATATGAGCAGTTCTTC. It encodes CASLGLGGRAEYEQFF. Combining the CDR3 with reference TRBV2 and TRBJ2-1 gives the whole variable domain EPEVTQTPSHQVTQMGQEVILRCVPISNHLYFYWYRQILGQKVEFLVSFYNNEISEKSEIFDDQFSVERPDGSNFTLKIRSTKLEDSAMYFCASLGLGGRAEYEQFFGPGTRLTVL.